Listed here are 26 T cell receptor beta chains from one sample, sequenced in a study of OX40 agonist ivuxolimab in advanced cancers. Using immunoSEQ multiplex PCR, the repertoire was profiled, and TCRdb retains in-frame clones only, with some absent. The table records around 56,000 clones, about four fifths of them present only once. This specimen was CD4+ or CD8+ T cells sorted from blood, taken in a trial of the OX40 agonist ivuxolimab. These receptor sequences come from an adult with an advanced solid tumor such as melanoma, head and neck, liver or kidney cancer.

The chain's CDR3 is CASSLRPDWGQPQHF. DNA for the CDR3: TGTGCCAGCAGCTTAAGGCCGGATTGGGGTCAGCCCCAGCATTTT. The chain uses TRBV7-2 and TRBJ1-5; no clear D gene. Trimming left V 2 bases short and J 6 bases short, with 14 bases between. The germline gives CDR1 SGHTA, CDR2 FQGNSA. The CDR3 runs 15 residues.

This clone has only a few counts. The V gene is TRBV19, the J gene TRBJ2-1; 16 bases line up with TRBD2. Germline V CDR1 and CDR2: LNHDA, SQIVND (reference sequence). The CDR3 totals 16 residues. V lost 5 bases to trimming and J lost 10 bases; unmatched junction nucleotides: 8. CDR3 loop: CASSFGTSGRAEEQFF. The CDR3, as DNA: TGTGCCAGTAGTTTTGGGACTAGCGGGAGGGCCGAAGAGCAGTTCTTC.

The chain recombines TRBV19 with TRBJ1-1; D call uncertain. V was clipped by 2 bases and J by 4 bases, with 20 bases between them. CDR3 length equals 17 residues. The germline gives CDR1 LNHDA, CDR2 SQIVND (reference sequence). CDR3: CASSIISGVRVATEAFF. Written as DNA, the CDR3 is TGTGCCAGTAGTATAATCTCCGGCGTGAGGGTGGCCACTGAAGCTTTCTTT.

The genes are TRBV7-9 and TRBJ1-1, with D maybe TRBD1 (6 bases). From germline, CDR1 is SEHNR and CDR2 FQNEAQ (reference sequence). V shed 5 bases and J shed 4 bases, with 14 bases lying between them. CDR3 length equals 14 residues. In nucleotides, the CDR3 is TGTGCCAGCAGCCTTAGGATGGGGGCCACTGAAGCTTTCTTT. Translating gives CASSLRMGATEAFF. The full variable domain, with the rest looked up from reference TRBV7-9 and TRBJ1-1, is DTGVSQNPRHKITKRGQNVTFRCDPISEHNRLYWYRQTLGQGPEFLTYFQNEAQLEKSRLLSDRFSAERPKGSFSTLEIQRTEQGDSAMYLCASSLRMGATEAFFGQGTRLTVV.

This clone was observed a single time. V is TRBV5-6 and J is TRBJ2-7; 8 nucleotides line up with TRBD1. Germline V lookup: CDR1 SGHDT, CDR2 YYEEEE. The junction had 1 base not matched to a gene; V was cut back by 3 bases and J by 2 bases. This CDR3 comprises 13 residues. This CDR3 reads CASSWDRTYEQYF. The CDR3 DNA reads as TGTGCCAGCAGCTGGGACAGGACCTACGAGCAGTACTTC.

Here the CDR3 DNA reads TGTGCCAGCAGTCGGGACAGCAAGTACTCCTACAATGAGCAGTTCTTC. Amino acids: CASSRDSKYSYNEQFF. V and J are TRBV2 and TRBJ2-1; TRBD1 agrees at 7 bases. The CDR3 has 16 amino acids. The germline V gene encodes CDR1 SNHLY and CDR2 FYNNEI. Trimming at V came to 5 bases and at J to 0 bases, leaving 7 bases not matched to a gene.

The V and J genes are TRBV7-2 and TRBJ2-7; possibly TRBD2 for D (6 bases). Germline V gives CDR1 SGHTA, CDR2 FQGNSA. The CDR3 totals 17 residues. Trimming pared 2 bases from V and 3 bases from J, leaving 20 bases between. CDR3 region: CASSLNGVSRGGYEQYF. The CDR3, as DNA: TGTGCCAGCAGCTTAAATGGGGTATCTAGGGGAGGCTACGAGCAGTACTTC.

The rearrangement links TRBV6-1 to TRBJ1-2, with unresolved D. Germline V gene data show CDR1 as MNHNS and CDR2 as SASEGT. CDR3 length equals 14 residues. V lost 5 bases and J lost 3, with 13 bases in between. CDR3 nucleotides: TGTGCCAGCAGTAACTCCGGGCCCGACTATGGCTACACCTTC. Translation gives CASSNSGPDYGYTF.

The CDR3: CASSLEASGAIGELFF. CDR3 in DNA: TGTGCCAGCAGCTTAGAGGCTAGCGGAGCTATCGGGGAGCTGTTTTTT. This chain links TRBV7-6 with TRBJ2-2; 7 nucleotides line up with TRBD2. The germline gives CDR1 SGHVS, CDR2 FNYEAQ. The trim removed 1 base at V and 7 bases at J, leaving 9 bases unmatched. This CDR3 contains 16 residues.

The rearrangement uses TRBV6-4 and TRBJ2-3; 9 nucleotides line up with TRBD1. The germline gives CDR1 MRHNA, CDR2 SNTAGT. The V segment lost 6 bases and the J segment 4 bases; nucleotides outside the gene matches: 5. The CDR3 runs 14 residues. The CDR3 DNA follows: TGTGCCAGCAGAACCGGGACAGGGTCAGATACGCAGTATTTT. Amino acid sequence: CASRTGTGSDTQYF.

The V call is TRBV9, the J call TRBJ1-3; D remains unclear. Germline CDR1 and CDR2: SGDLS and YYNGEE. CDR3 size: 17 residues. Trimming stripped 3 bases from V and 2 bases from J, with 18 bases between. The CDR3 coding sequence is TGTGCCAGCAGCGACACCCTTACCCGGGCCACTGGAAACACCATATATTTT. As protein: CASSDTLTRATGNTIYF.

The chain joins TRBV6-5 to TRBJ2-7; D is perhaps TRBD1 (5 bases). V lost 0 bases and J 2 bases, leaving 11 bases between the germline ends. Germline V gene data show CDR1 as MNHEY and CDR2 as SVGAGI. CDR3 length equals 15 residues. The DNA of the CDR3 is TGTGCCAGCAGTTACTCGTATTCAGGGACCTACGAGCAGTACTTC. Encoded protein: CASSYSYSGTYEQYF.

The sample holds one count of this clone. The genes are TRBV7-2 and TRBJ1-1; a weak D match, TRBD1 (5 bases). The length of the CDR3 is 16 residues. V was shortened by 0 bases and J by 7 bases, with 18 bases between the two germline ends. CDR1 is SGHTA and CDR2 is FQGNSA in the germline V gene. The CDR3 reads CASSLAFGGAWGEAFF. The CDR3 bases are TGTGCCAGCAGCTTAGCTTTTGGAGGGGCCTGGGGTGAAGCTTTCTTT.

The chain is built from TRBV5-4 and TRBJ2-5; D is perhaps TRBD2 (6 bases). Trimming shortened V by 0 bases and J by 5 bases, and 11 bases separated the two germline ends. CDR1 is SGHNT, CDR2 YYREEE, per germline (reference sequence). This CDR3 contains 14 residues. The CDR3 sequence is CASSLAGVGETQYF. The CDR3 bases are TGTGCCAGCAGCTTGGCGGGGGTCGGGGAGACCCAGTACTTC.

The chain links TRBV7-2 to TRBJ2-7, with D possibly called TRBD1 or TRBD2 (5 bases each). There are 13 residues in the CDR3. Per the germline V gene, CDR1 is SGHTA and CDR2 is FQGNSA. V gave up 2 bases and J gave up 6 bases, with 11 bases separating them. CDR3 sequence: CASSLHPGTEQYF. The DNA for the CDR3 is TGTGCCAGCAGCTTACATCCGGGGACCGAGCAGTACTTC. The whole variable domain, filled in from reference TRBV7-2 and TRBJ2-7, reads GAGVSQSPSNKVTEKGKDVELRCDPISGHTALYWYRQSLGQGLEFLIYFQGNSAPDKSGLPSDRFSAERTGGSVSTLTIQRTQQEDSAVYLCASSLHPGTEQYFGPGTRLTVT.

The chain is built from TRBV11-2 and TRBJ2-2, with TRBD1 matching 7 bases. CDR1 is SGHAT and CDR2 is FQNNGV in the germline V gene. The CDR3 length is 14 residues. Trimming at V came to 4 bases and at J to 4 bases, leaving 3 bases not matched to a gene. The DNA of the CDR3 is TGTGCCAGCAGCTCTACAGGGGTCACCGGGGAGCTGTTTTTT. Its translation: CASSSTGVTGELFF. The full variable domain, completed using reference TRBV11-2 and TRBJ2-2, is EAGVAQSPRYKIIEKRQSVAFWCNPISGHATLYWYQQILGQGPKLLIQFQNNGVVDDSQLPKDRFSAERLKGVDSTLKIQPAKLEDSAVYLCASSSTGVTGELFFGEGSRLTVL.

This clone was counted a few times. The chain joins TRBV7-3 to TRBJ1-5; D call uncertain. The CDR3 sequence is 15 residues long. V was clipped by 5 bases and J by 5 bases, with 16 bases between them. The V gene's germline CDR1 is SGHTA and CDR2 FQGTGA. CDR3 sequence: CASSLSPTAYQPQHF. The CDR3 DNA is TGTGCCAGCAGCCTAAGCCCCACAGCGTATCAGCCCCAGCATTTT.

CDR3 residues: CAWSRGASRHYTF. CDR3 coding DNA: TGTGCCTGGAGTCGGGGGGCGTCGCGACACTACACCTTC. The chain carries TRBV30 and TRBJ1-2; D is possibly TRBD1 (6 bases). V dropped 2 bases and J dropped 10 bases, with 17 bases sitting between them. CDR1 and CDR2 from the germline V gene are GTSNPN and SVGIG (reference sequence). This CDR3 comprises 13 residues.

The rearrangement links TRBV21-1 to TRBJ2-5; the table assigns TRBD1, which was not confirmed against the DNA. TRBV21-1 is noted as a pseudogene. This CDR3 has 17 residues. The CDR3 sequence is CASSKACPRQGQETQYF. CDR3 sequence (DNA): TGTGCCAGCAGCAAAGCCTGCCCTCGACAGGGACAAGAGACCCAGTACTTC.

The chain couples TRBV5-6 to TRBJ1-2; 10 nucleotides line up with TRBD1. CDR3 length equals 16 residues. The junction had 10 bases not matched to a gene; V was cut back by 1 base and J by 7 bases. The germline CDR1 and CDR2 sequences are SGHDT and YYEEEE. The CDR3 DNA is TGTGCCAGCAGCTTGTGGCCGGGACAGGGGTGGGGTGGCTACACCTTC. Amino acids: CASSLWPGQGWGGYTF. Supplemented by reference TRBV5-6 and TRBJ1-2, the full variable domain reads DAGVTQSPTHLIKTRGQQVTLRCSPKSGHDTVSWYQQALGQGPQFIFQYYEEEERQRGNFPDRFSGHQFPNYSSELNVNALLLGDSALYLCASSLWPGQGWGGYTFGSGTRLTVV.

The J gene is TRBJ2-1, the V gene TRBV29-1; 8 bases are shared with TRBD1. The length of the CDR3 is 16 residues. With 8 bases clipped from V and 6 bases from J, the junction kept 18 bases outside the gene matches. CDR1 and CDR2 from the germline V gene are SQVTM and ANQGSEA. The CDR3 region is CSSFPPTGAFSNEQFF. CDR3 nucleotides: TGCAGCTCTTTTCCCCCGACAGGGGCATTTTCCAATGAGCAGTTCTTC.

The chain couples TRBV6-1 to TRBJ2-3; D not certain. This CDR3 contains 13 residues. V lost 3 bases and J 2 bases, leaving 6 bases between the germline ends. Germline V gene data show CDR1 as MNHNS and CDR2 as SASEGT. The CDR3, as DNA: TGTGCCAGCAGTGAGGAGACCACAGATACGCAGTATTTT. It encodes CASSEETTDTQYF.

This clone has a single count. The genes are TRBV30 and TRBJ1-2; no clear D. CDR1 is GTSNPN and CDR2 is SVGIG in the germline V gene (reference sequence). This CDR3 has 12 amino acids. The V and J ends lost 3 bases and 0 bases respectively, with 5 bases between them. The CDR3 DNA sequence: TGTGCCTGGAGCGAATCTAACTATGGCTACACCTTC. It translates to CAWSESNYGYTF.

The chain combines TRBV19 with TRBJ1-5; D gene uncertain. The ends were cut back, 7 bases at V and 5 bases at J, with 9 bases in the middle. The CDR3 totals 12 residues. Germline V gives CDR1 LNHDA, CDR2 SQIVND (reference sequence). Here the CDR3 DNA reads TGTGCCAGTAAGGACGGATATCAGCCCCAGCATTTT. Its translation is CASKDGYQPQHF.

V gene TRBV4-1 combines with J gene TRBJ2-1; D is unresolved. Germline CDR1 is MGHRA and CDR2 is YSYEKL. The V gene lost 5 bases and the J gene lost 9 bases, with 17 bases spanning the gap. This CDR3 has 14 residues. CDR3 DNA sequence: TGCGCCAGCAGCTCCAATTATATCCCCGGTGAGCAGTTCTTC. It translates to CASSSNYIPGEQFF.

This chain uses TRBV6-1 with TRBJ1-5, with 7 bases lining up with TRBD1. The junction had 7 bases not matched to a gene; V was cut back by 6 bases and J by 11 bases. Germline lookup yields CDR1 MNHNS and CDR2 SASEGT. The CDR3 totals 12 residues. The CDR3, as DNA: TGTGCCAGCAGATCCACCGACAGGGCCCAGCATTTT. This sequence encodes CASRSTDRAQHF.